These 20 T cell receptor beta chains originate from one sample sequenced in a study of shared clonotypes between healthy human individuals. Clones were sequenced by immunoSEQ multiplex PCR, and TCRdb holds only the in-frame ones, with some missing. The sample lists 2 million to 3 million clones; 90% to 95% were seen once. Sequenced material: naive CD4+ T cells from PBMCs. The subset: CD45RA+ positively selected. These TCRs come from a young man in good health. Some clones in this sample may be carry-over from other donors' samples.

The chain is built from TRBV19 and TRBJ2-4; D is perhaps TRBD1 (6 bases). V dropped 6 bases and J dropped 0 bases, with 12 bases sitting between them. Germline values: CDR1 LNHDA, CDR2 SQIVND (reference sequence). This CDR3 is built from 15 residues. CDR3 DNA: TGTGCCAGTAGGGGGGCCTTCATAGCCAAAAACATTCAGTACTTC. Encoded protein: CASRGAFIAKNIQYF.

Note on this clone: Other nucleotide sequences from this sample produce the same CDR3. This chain uses TRBV5-6 with TRBJ2-3; tentatively, D is TRBD1 (5 bases). Between the trimmed V and J ends, which lost 0 bases and 2 bases, there was a span of 10 bases. There are 15 residues in the CDR3. The V gene's germline CDR1 is SGHDT and CDR2 YYEEEE. The CDR3 sequence: CASSLGGGPTDTQYF. CDR3 coding DNA: TGTGCCAGCAGCTTGGGGGGCGGCCCCACAGATACGCAGTATTTT.

With respect to this clone: Other DNA sequences within the sample encode an identical CDR3. The rearrangement links TRBV11-2 to TRBJ1-1; D is uncertain. Trimming stripped 2 bases from V and 1 base from J, with 5 bases between. Germline CDR1 reads SGHAT; CDR2 reads FQNNGV. The CDR3 covers 13 residues. DNA of the CDR3: TGTGCCAGCAGCTTAACACGGAACACTGAAGCTTTCTTT. It specifies CASSLTRNTEAFF.

This chain joins TRBV4-1 and TRBJ1-4; perhaps TRBD1 as D (5 bases). The CDR3 spans 16 residues. V was cut by 2 bases and J by 4 bases, with 14 bases left in between. The germline CDR1 and CDR2 sequences are MGHRA and YSYEKL. The CDR3 region is CASSQTGPIFNEKLFF. In DNA, the CDR3 is TGCGCCAGCAGCCAAACGGGGCCGATTTTTAATGAAAAACTGTTTTTT.

The V and J genes are TRBV30 and TRBJ2-3, with D unresolved. The CDR3 length is 13 residues. V gave up 2 bases and J gave up 11 bases, with 17 bases separating them. Germline-derived CDR1 and CDR2 are GTSNPN and SVGIG (reference sequence). For the CDR3, the DNA is TGTGCCTGGAGTCCTCCCCCGGTGGACCAGCAGTATTTT. As protein: CAWSPPPVDQQYF.

This chain links TRBV28 with TRBJ2-7; D might be TRBD1 or TRBD2, each matching 6 bases. Per the germline V gene, CDR1 is MDHEN and CDR2 is SYDVKM. With 2 bases removed from V and 4 bases from J, the gap between germline ends came to 12 bases. The CDR3 extends over 14 amino acids. CDR3: CASSLVPGAYEQYF. CDR3 in DNA: TGTGCCAGCAGTTTAGTTCCGGGGGCGTACGAGCAGTACTTC.

V is TRBV9 and J is TRBJ2-5, with 12 bases aligning to TRBD2. CDR1 SGDLS and CDR2 YYNGEE come from the germline V gene. J gave up 6 bases and V 3 bases, and 12 bases lay outside the gene matches. CDR3 length equals 17 residues. The CDR3 is CASSAQPLAGGGQTQYF. CDR3 sequence (DNA): TGTGCCAGCAGCGCCCAACCCCTAGCGGGAGGGGGACAGACCCAGTACTTC.

The chain is built from TRBV29-1 and TRBJ1-2; TRBD1 matches at 8 bases. CDR1 SQVTM and CDR2 ANQGSEA come from the germline V gene. CDR3 length: 14 residues. Unmatched junction bases numbered 7, after V lost 3 bases and J lost 4 bases. CDR3 DNA: TGCAGCGTTGATGGTCTTGGGACAGGCTATGGCTACACCTTC. It specifies CSVDGLGTGYGYTF.

Details on this clone: The sample contains more than one DNA sequence encoding this CDR3. V usage is TRBV19 and J usage is TRBJ2-3; 9 nucleotides match TRBD2. The V gene's germline CDR1 is LNHDA and CDR2 SQIVND (reference sequence). The CDR3 extends over 14 amino acids. Germline trimming cut 6 bases from V and 1 base from J; bases unmatched to any gene: 2. Here the CDR3 DNA reads TGTGCCAGTAGGGAGCGGGGGGGCACAGATACGCAGTATTTT. Its translation: CASRERGGTDTQYF.

V gene TRBV11-1 combines with J gene TRBJ2-5, with TRBD1 matching 11 bases. This CDR3 region has 15 residues. Losses at the gene ends were 4 bases for V and 0 bases for J; bases not matched to a gene: 1. Germline V gene lookup returns CDR1 SGHAT and CDR2 FQDESV (reference sequence). DNA for the CDR3: TGTGCCAGCAGCTCGGGACAGGGGGACCAAGAGACCCAGTACTTC. Protein sequence: CASSSGQGDQETQYF.

The gene calls are TRBV6-1 and TRBJ1-5; D unresolved. V was shortened by 6 bases and J by 1 base, with 10 bases between the two germline ends. CDR1 MNHNS and CDR2 SASEGT come from the germline V gene. The CDR3 extends over 14 amino acids. The CDR3 spells CASRDSMSNQPQHF. The DNA of the CDR3 is TGTGCCAGCAGAGATAGTATGAGCAATCAGCCCCAGCATTTT.

This clone was picked up one time. The CDR3 DNA reads TGCGCCAGCAGCAGGGACTACGTTGGCCAGGGGACCGGGGAGCTGTTTTTT. It is translated as CASSRDYVGQGTGELFF. The rearrangement links TRBV5-1 to TRBJ2-2; possibly TRBD2 for D (7 bases). This CDR3 has 17 residues. Germline V CDR1 and CDR2: SGHRS, YFSETQ. The V end lost 4 bases, the J end lost 5 bases, and 21 bases lay between the germline ends.

The CDR3 here is CASSLAGEGVTQYF. The CDR3 region has the DNA TGTGCCAGCAGCTTAGCGGGAGAGGGGGTAACCCAGTACTTC. The chain recombines TRBV7-9 with TRBJ2-5; tentative D call: TRBD1 (6 bases). This CDR3 has 14 amino acids. Trimming took 0 bases from V and 8 from J, leaving 13 bases between them. Germline CDR1 reads SEHNR; CDR2 reads FQNEAQ (reference sequence).

The rearrangement joins TRBV6-5 to TRBJ2-3; D is unclear. V lost 2 bases to trimming and J lost 2 bases, with 11 bases between them. There are 15 residues in the CDR3. Germline CDR1 MNHEY, CDR2 SVGAGI. The CDR3 DNA is TGTGCCAGCAGTTACAGAAAAGGGTACACAGATACGCAGTATTTT. Residues: CASSYRKGYTDTQYF.

The chain employs TRBV5-1 and TRBJ2-7; D is ambiguous. Germline V CDR1 and CDR2: SGHRS, YFSETQ. Trimming stripped 4 bases from V and 0 bases from J, with 11 bases between. The CDR3 length is 14 residues. The CDR3 coding sequence is TGCGCCAGCAGCCGATTACCGAGCTCCTACGAGCAGTACTTC. It is translated as CASSRLPSSYEQYF.

The chain employs TRBV5-1 and TRBJ2-7, with D tentatively TRBD1 (6 bases). The CDR3 has 16 residues. In germline, CDR1 is SGHRS, CDR2 YFSETQ. Trimming took 0 bases from V and 3 from J, leaving 16 bases between them. Here the CDR3 reads CASSLGPGQSHYEQYF. Here the CDR3 DNA reads TGCGCCAGCAGCTTGGGACCGGGACAAAGCCACTACGAGCAGTACTTC.

V usage is TRBV6-1 and J usage is TRBJ2-5; TRBD1 matches at 10 bases. The junction had 26 bases not matched to a gene; V was cut back by 5 bases and J by 5 bases. Germline CDR1 reads MNHNS; CDR2 reads SASEGT. The length of the CDR3 is 21 residues. CDR3 sequence: CASSKGRPGQGSWVLTETQYF. The CDR3 DNA reads TGTGCCAGCAGTAAAGGCCGACCGGGACAGGGGAGTTGGGTTTTAACGGAGACCCAGTACTTC.

This sequence joins TRBV11-2 and TRBJ2-7; possibly TRBD1 for D (6 bases). The CDR3 totals 15 residues. Germline V lookup: CDR1 SGHAT, CDR2 FQNNGV. Trimming cost V 4 bases and J 2 bases, with 15 bases left between them. This chain's CDR3 is CASSSLQGPPYEQYF. CDR3 bases: TGTGCCAGCAGCTCACTCCAGGGGCCCCCCTACGAGCAGTACTTC.

This rearrangement joins TRBV2 to TRBJ1-1, with unresolved D. V shed 6 bases and J shed 2 bases, with 10 bases lying between them. Looked up from germline, CDR1 is SNHLY and CDR2 is FYNNEI. The CDR3 runs 13 residues. The CDR3 protein is CASRKDVNTEAFF. The CDR3 DNA is TGTGCCAGCAGGAAGGACGTAAACACTGAAGCTTTCTTT.

The chain has TRBV5-1 and TRBJ1-1, with 7 bases that match TRBD1. The CDR3 is 14 residues long. Germline V gene sequence: CDR1 SGHRS, CDR2 YFSETQ. V gave up 0 bases and J gave up 4 bases; unmatched junction bases: 3. CDR3 sequence (DNA): TGCGCCAGCAGCTTGGTAACAGGGGTCACTGAAGCTTTCTTT. It encodes CASSLVTGVTEAFF.